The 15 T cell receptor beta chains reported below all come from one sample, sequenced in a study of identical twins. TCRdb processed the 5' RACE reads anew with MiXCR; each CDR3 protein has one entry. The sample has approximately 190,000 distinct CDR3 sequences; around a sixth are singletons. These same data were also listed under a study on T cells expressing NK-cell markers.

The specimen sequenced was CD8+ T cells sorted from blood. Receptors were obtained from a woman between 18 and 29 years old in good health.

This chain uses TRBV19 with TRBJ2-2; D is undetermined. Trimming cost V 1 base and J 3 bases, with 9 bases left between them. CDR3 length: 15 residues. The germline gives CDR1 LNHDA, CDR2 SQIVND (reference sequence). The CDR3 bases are TGTGCCAGTAGTATAGTCGCCGGCTACACCGGGGAGCTGTTTTTT. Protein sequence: CASSIVAGYTGELFF.

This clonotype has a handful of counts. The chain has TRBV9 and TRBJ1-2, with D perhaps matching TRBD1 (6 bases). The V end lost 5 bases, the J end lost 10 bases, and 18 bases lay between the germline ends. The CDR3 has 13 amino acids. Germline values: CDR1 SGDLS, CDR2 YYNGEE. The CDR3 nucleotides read TGTGCCAGCAGTCCTAGGGGGGAGCCATTCTACACCTTC. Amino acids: CASSPRGEPFYTF.

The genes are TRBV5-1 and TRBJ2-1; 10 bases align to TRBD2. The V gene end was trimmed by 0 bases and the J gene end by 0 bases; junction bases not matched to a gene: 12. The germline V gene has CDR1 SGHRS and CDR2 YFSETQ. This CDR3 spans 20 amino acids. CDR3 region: CASSLGRLAGVPSSYNEQFF. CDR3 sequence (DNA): TGCGCCAGCAGCTTGGGAAGGCTAGCGGGGGTACCCAGCTCCTACAATGAGCAGTTCTTC.

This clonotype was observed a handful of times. Here the CDR3 DNA reads TGTGCCAGCAGTTTATCTGGGGGATCGAACACTGAAGCTTTCTTT. Protein: CASSLSGGSNTEAFF. This chain joins TRBV27 and TRBJ1-1; D perhaps matches TRBD1 (5 bases). Germline CDR1 reads MNHEY; CDR2 reads SMNVEV (reference sequence). V lost 0 bases and J 1 base, leaving 9 bases between the germline ends. The CDR3 covers 15 residues.

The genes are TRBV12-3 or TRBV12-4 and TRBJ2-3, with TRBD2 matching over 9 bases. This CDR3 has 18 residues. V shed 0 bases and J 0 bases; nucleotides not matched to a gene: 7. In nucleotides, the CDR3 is TGTGCCAGCAGTTTAGCTAGCGGGGGAGGTAGGAGCACAGATACGCAGTATTTT. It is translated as CASSLASGGGRSTDTQYF.

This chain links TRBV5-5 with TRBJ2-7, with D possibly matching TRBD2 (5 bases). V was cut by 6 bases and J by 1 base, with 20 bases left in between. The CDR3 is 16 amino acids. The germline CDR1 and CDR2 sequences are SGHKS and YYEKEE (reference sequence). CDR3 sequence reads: CASTLMTDWGSYEQYF. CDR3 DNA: TGTGCCAGCACCTTAATGACGGACTGGGGATCCTACGAGCAGTACTTC.

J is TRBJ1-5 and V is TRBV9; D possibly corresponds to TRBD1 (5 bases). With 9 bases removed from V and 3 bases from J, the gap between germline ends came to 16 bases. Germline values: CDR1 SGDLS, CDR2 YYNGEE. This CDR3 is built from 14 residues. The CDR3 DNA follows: TGTGCCAACCCCAATGGGGGGACCAATCAGCCCCAGCATTTT. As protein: CANPNGGTNQPQHF.

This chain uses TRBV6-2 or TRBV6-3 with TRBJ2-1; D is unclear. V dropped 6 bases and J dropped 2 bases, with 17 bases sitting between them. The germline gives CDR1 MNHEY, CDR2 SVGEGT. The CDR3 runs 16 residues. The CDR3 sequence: CASSRISLSPYNEQFF. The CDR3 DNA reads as TGTGCCAGCAGCCGGATCTCCCTCTCTCCCTACAATGAGCAGTTCTTC.

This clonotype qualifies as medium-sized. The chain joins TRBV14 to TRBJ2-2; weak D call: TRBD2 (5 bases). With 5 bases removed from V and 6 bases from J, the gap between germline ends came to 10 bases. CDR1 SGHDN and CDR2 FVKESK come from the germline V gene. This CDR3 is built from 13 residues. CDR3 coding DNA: TGTGCCAGCAGCTTTCGGAGGTCCGGGGAGCTGTTTTTT. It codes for CASSFRRSGELFF.

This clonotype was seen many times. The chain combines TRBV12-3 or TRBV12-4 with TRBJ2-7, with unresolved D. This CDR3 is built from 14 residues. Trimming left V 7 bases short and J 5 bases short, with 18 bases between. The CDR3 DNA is TGTGCCAGCACCCCCTCTCTACCCTCGGACGAGCAGTACTTC. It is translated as CASTPSLPSDEQYF.

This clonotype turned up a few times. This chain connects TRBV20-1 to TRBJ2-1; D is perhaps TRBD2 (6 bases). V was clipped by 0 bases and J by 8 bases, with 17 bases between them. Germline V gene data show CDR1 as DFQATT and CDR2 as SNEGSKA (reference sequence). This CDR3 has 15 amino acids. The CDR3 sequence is CSARDGGAHADEQFF. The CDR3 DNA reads TGCAGTGCTAGAGATGGCGGGGCCCATGCGGATGAGCAGTTCTTC.

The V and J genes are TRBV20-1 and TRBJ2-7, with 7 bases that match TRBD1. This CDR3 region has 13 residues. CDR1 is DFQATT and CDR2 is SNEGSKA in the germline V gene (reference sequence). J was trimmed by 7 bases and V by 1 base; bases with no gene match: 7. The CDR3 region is CSARGEGAPEQYF. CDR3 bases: TGCAGTGCTAGAGGCGAGGGGGCGCCTGAGCAGTACTTC.

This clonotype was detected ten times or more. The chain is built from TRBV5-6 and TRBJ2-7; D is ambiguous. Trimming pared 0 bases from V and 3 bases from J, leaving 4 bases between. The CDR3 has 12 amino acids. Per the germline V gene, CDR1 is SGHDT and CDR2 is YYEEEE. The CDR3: CASSLVYYEQYF. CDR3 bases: TGTGCCAGCAGCTTGGTTTACTACGAGCAGTACTTC.

CDR3 sequence: CASSRLSGQFF. Here the CDR3 DNA reads TGTGCCAGCAGCCGACTTTCTGGACAGTTCTTC. This chain joins TRBV7-2 and TRBJ2-1; no clear D. Trimming shortened V by 5 bases and J by 13 bases, and 12 bases separated the two germline ends. The CDR3 has 11 amino acids. Germline CDR1 SGHTA, CDR2 FQGNSA.

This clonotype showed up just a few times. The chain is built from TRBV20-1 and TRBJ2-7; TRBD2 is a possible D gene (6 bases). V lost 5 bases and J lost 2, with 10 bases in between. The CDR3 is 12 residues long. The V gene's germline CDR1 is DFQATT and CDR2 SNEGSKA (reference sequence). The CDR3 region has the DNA TGCAGTGCTCCGCGGGGTGCCTACGAGCAGTACTTC. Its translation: CSAPRGAYEQYF.